The T cell receptor (beta chain) under discussion was sequenced for a study of T-cell memory formation after mild COVID-19. Study-wide results and caveats: Within pre-infection memory, some responding clones were found, suggesting cross-reactive memory joined.

The CDR3 runs 11 residues. The V and J ends lost 3 bases and 5 bases respectively, with 5 bases between them. CDR1 is SEHNR and CDR2 is FQNEAQ in the germline V gene (reference sequence). TCRdb re-called the 5' RACE reads with MiXCR, one entry per CDR3 protein. In the table there are around 160,000 distinct CDR3 sequences, about 9.9% of which are singletons. In this sample, this clonotype turned up a few times. As yet, its antigen is unknown. The clonotype was recovered from a man between 18 and 29 years old who had mild COVID-19 (a few samples of this study predate the infection). Cell type and time point are not known. The rearrangement uses TRBV7-9 and TRBJ2-7, with unresolved D. Sequences were obtained from PBMCs or a T cell subset sorted from them (not recorded which). The CDR3 nucleotides are TGTGCCAGCAGCTTGATCAACGAGCAGTACTTC. Its protein is CASSLINEQYF. Full variable domain (outside the CDR3, taken from reference TRBV7-9 and TRBJ2-7): DTGVSQNPRHKITKRGQNVTFRCDPISEHNRLYWYRQTLGQGPEFLTYFQNEAQLEKSRLLSDRFSAERPKGSFSTLEIQRTEQGDSAMYLCASSLINEQYFGPGTRLTVT.